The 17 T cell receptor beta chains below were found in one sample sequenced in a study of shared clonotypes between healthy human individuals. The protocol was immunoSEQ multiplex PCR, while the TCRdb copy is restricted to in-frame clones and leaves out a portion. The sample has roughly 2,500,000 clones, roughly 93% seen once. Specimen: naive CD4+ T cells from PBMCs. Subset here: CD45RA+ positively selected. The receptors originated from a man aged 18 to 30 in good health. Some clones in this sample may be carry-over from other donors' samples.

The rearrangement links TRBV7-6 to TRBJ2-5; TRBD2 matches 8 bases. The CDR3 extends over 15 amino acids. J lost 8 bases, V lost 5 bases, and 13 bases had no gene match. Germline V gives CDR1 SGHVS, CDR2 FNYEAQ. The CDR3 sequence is CASSTLAGTYLTQYF. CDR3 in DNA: TGTGCCAGCAGCACCTTAGCGGGAACGTATTTAACCCAGTACTTC.

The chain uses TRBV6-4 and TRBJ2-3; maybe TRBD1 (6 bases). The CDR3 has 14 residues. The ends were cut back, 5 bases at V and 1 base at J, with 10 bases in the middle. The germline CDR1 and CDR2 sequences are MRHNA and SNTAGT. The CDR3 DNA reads TGTGCCAGCAGTTTGGACAGACGCACAGATACGCAGTATTTT. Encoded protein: CASSLDRRTDTQYF.

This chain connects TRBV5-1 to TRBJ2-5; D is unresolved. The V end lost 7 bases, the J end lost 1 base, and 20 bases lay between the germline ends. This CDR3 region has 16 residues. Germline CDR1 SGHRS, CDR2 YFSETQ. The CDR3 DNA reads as TGCGCCAGCCGTACCGCCAAGTTGACCGGCCAAGAGACCCAGTACTTC. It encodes CASRTAKLTGQETQYF.

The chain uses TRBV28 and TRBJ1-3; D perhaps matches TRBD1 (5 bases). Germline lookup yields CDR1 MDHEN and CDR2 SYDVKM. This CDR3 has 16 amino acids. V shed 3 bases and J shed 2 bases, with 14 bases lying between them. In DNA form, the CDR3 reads TGTGCCAGCAGTTTTGGGGGAACGGCAGCTGGAAACACCATATATTTT. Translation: CASSFGGTAAGNTIYF. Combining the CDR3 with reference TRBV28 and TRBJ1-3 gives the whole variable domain DVKVTQSSRYLVKRTGEKVFLECVQDMDHENMFWYRQDPGLGLRLIYFSYDVKMKEKGDIPEGYSVSREKKERFSLILESASTNQTSMYLCASSFGGTAAGNTIYFGEGSWLTVV.

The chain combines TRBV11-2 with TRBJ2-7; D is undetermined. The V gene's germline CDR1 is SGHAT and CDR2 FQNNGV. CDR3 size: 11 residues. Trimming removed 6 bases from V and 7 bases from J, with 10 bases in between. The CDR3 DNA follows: TGTGCCAGCAGTAACTACCGGGAGCAGTACTTC. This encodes CASSNYREQYF.

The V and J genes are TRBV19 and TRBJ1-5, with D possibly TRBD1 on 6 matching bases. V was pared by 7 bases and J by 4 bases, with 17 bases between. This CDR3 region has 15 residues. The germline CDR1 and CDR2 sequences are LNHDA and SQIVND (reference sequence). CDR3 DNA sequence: TGTGCCAGTACCACGATGGGGGGCGCAAATCAGCCCCAGCATTTT. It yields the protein CASTTMGGANQPQHF.

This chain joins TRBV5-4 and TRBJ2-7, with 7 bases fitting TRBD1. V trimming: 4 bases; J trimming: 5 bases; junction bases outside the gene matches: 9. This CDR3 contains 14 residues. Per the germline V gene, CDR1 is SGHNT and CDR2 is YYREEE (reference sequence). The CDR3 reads CASSDKTGSHEQYF. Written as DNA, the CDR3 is TGTGCCAGCAGCGACAAGACAGGGTCCCACGAGCAGTACTTC.

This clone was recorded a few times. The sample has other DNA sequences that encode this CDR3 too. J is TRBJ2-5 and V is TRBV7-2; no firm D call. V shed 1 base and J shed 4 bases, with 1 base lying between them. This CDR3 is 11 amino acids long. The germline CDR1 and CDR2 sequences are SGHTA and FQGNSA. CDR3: CASSLVETQYF. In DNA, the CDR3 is TGTGCCAGCAGCTTAGTAGAGACCCAGTACTTC.

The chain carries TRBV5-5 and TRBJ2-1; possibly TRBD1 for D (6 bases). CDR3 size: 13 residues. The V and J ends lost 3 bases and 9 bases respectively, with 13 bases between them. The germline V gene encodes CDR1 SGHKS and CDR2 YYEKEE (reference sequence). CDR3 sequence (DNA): TGTGCCAGCAGCTCCAGGGGTCCCGGTGAGCAGTTCTTC. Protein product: CASSSRGPGEQFF.

CDR3 amino acids: CASSLWTSGRARNEQFF. DNA for the CDR3: TGTGCCAGCAGCTTATGGACTAGCGGGAGGGCCCGCAATGAGCAGTTCTTC. The V gene is TRBV7-2, the J gene TRBJ2-1, with 15 bases lining up with TRBD2. The germline V gene encodes CDR1 SGHTA and CDR2 FQGNSA. This CDR3 region has 17 residues. V lost 2 bases, J lost 6 bases, and 5 bases stayed unmatched.

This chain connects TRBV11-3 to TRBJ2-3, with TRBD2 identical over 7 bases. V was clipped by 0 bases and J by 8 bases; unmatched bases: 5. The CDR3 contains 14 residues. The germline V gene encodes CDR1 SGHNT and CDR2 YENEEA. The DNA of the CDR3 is TGTGCCAGCAGCTTAGAAGCGGGATCCCGTACGCAGTATTTT. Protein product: CASSLEAGSRTQYF.

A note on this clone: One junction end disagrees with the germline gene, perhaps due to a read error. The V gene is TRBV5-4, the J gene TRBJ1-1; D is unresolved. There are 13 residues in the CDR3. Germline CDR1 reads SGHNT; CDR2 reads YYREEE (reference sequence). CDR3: CASSLPPFGELHF. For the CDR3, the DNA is TGTGCCAGCAGCTTGCCCCCTTTCGGGGAATTGCACTTT.

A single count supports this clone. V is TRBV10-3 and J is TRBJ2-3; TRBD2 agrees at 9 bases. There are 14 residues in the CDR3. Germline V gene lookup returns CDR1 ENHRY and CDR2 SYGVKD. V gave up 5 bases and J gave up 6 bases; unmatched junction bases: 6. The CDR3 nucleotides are TGTGCCATCAGTCTAGCGGGGTTCAGGGATACGCAGTATTTT. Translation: CAISLAGFRDTQYF.

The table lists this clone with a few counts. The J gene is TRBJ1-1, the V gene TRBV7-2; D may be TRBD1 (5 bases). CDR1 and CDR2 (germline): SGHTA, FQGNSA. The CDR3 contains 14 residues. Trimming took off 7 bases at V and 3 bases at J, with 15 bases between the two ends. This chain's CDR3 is CASTPGGRYTEAFF. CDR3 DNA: TGTGCCAGCACCCCGGGGGGGAGATACACTGAAGCTTTCTTT.

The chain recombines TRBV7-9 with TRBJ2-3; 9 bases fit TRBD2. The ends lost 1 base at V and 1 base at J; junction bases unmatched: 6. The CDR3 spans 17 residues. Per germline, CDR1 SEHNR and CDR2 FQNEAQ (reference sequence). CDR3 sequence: CASSLGSTSGGTDTQYF. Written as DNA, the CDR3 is TGTGCCAGCAGCTTAGGTTCGACTAGCGGAGGCACAGATACGCAGTATTTT.

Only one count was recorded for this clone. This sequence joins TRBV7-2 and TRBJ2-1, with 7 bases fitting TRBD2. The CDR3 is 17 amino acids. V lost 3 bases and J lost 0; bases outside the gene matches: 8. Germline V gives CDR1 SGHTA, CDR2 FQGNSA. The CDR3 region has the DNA TGTGCCAGCAGCTTTACGACCGGCGGGGGCTCCTACAATGAGCAGTTCTTC. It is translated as CASSFTTGGGSYNEQFF.

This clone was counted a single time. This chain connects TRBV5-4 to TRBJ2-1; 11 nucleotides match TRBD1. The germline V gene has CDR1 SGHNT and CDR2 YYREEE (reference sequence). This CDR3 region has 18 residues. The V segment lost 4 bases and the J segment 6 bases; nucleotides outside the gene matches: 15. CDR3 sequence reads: CASSPYSSWDRGVNEQFF. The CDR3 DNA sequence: TGTGCCAGCAGCCCGTATTCGTCCTGGGACAGGGGGGTCAATGAGCAGTTCTTC.